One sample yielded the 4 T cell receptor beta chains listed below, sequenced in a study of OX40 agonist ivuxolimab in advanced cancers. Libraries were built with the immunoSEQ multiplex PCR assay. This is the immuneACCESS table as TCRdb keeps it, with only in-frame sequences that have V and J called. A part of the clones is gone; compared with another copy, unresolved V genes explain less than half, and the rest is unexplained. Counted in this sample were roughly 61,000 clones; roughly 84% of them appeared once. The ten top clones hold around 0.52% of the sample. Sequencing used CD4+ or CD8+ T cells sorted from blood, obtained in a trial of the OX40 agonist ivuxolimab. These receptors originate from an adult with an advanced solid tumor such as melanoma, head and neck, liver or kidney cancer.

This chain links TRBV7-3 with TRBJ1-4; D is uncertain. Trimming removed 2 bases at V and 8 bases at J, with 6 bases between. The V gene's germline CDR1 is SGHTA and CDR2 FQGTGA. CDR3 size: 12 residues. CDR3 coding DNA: TGTGCCAGCAGCTTATTAGAGGAAAAACTGTTTTTT. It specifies CASSLLEEKLFF.

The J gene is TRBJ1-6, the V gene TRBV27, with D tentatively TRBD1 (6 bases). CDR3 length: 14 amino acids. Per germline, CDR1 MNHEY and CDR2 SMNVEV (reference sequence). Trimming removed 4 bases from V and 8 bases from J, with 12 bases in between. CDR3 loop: CASSSRQVHSPLHF. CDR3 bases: TGTGCCAGCAGTTCGAGACAGGTCCATTCACCCCTCCACTTT.

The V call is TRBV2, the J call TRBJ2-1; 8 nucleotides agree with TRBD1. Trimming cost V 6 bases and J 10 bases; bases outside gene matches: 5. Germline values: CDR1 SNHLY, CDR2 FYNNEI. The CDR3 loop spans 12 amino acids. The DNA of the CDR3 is TGTGCCAGCAGCCCGGACAGGGAGGAGCAGTTCTTC. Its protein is CASSPDREEQFF. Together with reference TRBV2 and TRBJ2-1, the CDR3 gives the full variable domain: EPEVTQTPSHQVTQMGQEVILRCVPISNHLYFYWYRQILGQKVEFLVSFYNNEISEKSEIFDDQFSVERPDGSNFTLKIRSTKLEDSAMYFCASSPDREEQFFGPGTRLTVL.

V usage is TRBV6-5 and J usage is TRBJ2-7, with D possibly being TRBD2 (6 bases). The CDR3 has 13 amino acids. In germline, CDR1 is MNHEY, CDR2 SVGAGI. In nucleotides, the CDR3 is TGTACTCATTCCCCGGGAGCCACCTACGAGCAGTACTTC. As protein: CTHSPGATYEQYF.